The entry that follows covers one T cell receptor (beta chain) sequence. The data are from a study of technical replicates of blood from a handful of donors. Data came from immunoSEQ multiplex PCR; TCRdb stores just in-frame clones and leaves some out. This table holds approximately 65,000 clones, around 88% found once. CDR1 is MNHEY and CDR2 is SVGAGI in the germline V gene. V was cut by 6 bases and J by 3 bases, with 11 bases left in between. There are 13 residues in the CDR3. This receptor was taken from a human donor in good health. Some clones in this sample may be carry-over from other donors' samples. The J gene is TRBJ1-2, the V gene TRBV6-5, with D uncertain. Sequenced input: PBMCs. The CDR3 region is CASRGRGDYGYTF. In nucleotides, the CDR3 is TGTGCCAGCAGGGGTAGAGGCGACTATGGCTACACCTTC.